This TCR beta chain was recovered during a study of CDR3 diversity in severe acne (dated by TCRdb to the late 2010s). Libraries were prepared through PCR. Sequenced on an Illumina HiSeq 2000. TCRdb applied fastp at Q25 and MiXCR to the public reads, then kept only in-frame beta chains. Duplicate CDR3 protein sequences are folded into a single record with the most common DNA and genes. The sample includes roughly 79,000 distinct CDR3 sequences, with roughly 49% observed a single time. About 9.9% of the sample lies in the top ten. There are many counts of this clonotype. No antigen is known for it. No base-level quality is on record; no much larger clone is a single base apart. The TCR comes from a male donor with severe acne vulgaris. Material: blood.

The CDR3 has the sequence CASSPGGEADTQYF. The DNA sequence reads TGTGCCAGCAGCCCAGGAGGGGAGGCAGATACGCAGTATTTT. The sequence joins TRBV9 to TRBJ2-3; possibly the D gene is TRBD2, per 6 matching bases. The CDR3 has 14 amino acids, counting the end cysteine and phenylalanine. The only DNA kept is the CDR3, 42 bases in frame from the first base. The V and J ends are trimmed by 4 bases and 4 bases, leaving 13 bases between them. From the germline V gene, CDR1 is SGDLS and CDR2 is YYNGEE.